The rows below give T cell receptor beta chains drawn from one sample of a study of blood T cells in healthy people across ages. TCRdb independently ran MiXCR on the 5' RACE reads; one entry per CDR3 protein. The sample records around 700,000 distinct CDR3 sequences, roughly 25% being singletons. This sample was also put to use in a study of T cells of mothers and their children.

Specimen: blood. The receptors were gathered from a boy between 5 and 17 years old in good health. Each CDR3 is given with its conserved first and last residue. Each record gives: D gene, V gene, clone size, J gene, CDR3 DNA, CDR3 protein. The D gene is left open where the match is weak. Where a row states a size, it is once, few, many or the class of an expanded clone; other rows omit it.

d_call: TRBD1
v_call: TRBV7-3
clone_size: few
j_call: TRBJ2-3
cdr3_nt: TGTGCCAGCAGCTCTGACAGGGCGCAGGATACGCAGTATTTT
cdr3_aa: CASSSDRAQDTQYF

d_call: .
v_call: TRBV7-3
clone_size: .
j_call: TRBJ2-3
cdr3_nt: TGTGCCAGCCGTGATATAGCGGATAGCACAGATACGCAGTATTTT
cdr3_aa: CASRDIADSTDTQYF

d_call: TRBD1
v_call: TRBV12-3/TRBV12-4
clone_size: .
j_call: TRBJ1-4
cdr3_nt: TGTGCCAGCAGCTTAACGGACAGGGGTGAAAAACTGTTTTTT
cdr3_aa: CASSLTDRGEKLFF

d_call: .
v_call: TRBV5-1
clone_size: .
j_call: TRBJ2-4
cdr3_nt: TGCGCCAGCAGCCCGCAAAGAGGGTCCCTAGCCAAAAACATTCAGTACTTC
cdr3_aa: CASSPQRGSLAKNIQYF

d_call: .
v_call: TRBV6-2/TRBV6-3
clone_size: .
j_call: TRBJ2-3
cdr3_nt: TGTGCCAGCAGTTCCCGCCGACCCACGTCAGATACGCAGTATTTT
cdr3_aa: CASSSRRPTSDTQYF

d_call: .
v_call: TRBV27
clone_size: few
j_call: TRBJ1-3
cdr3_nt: TGTGCCAGCAGTCCCTCCCCGGGACCCCTAAACACCATATATTTT
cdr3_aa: CASSPSPGPLNTIYF

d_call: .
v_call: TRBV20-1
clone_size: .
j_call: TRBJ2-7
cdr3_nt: TGCAGTGCTCTCCCGACAGGAACCTCCTACGAGCAGTACTTC
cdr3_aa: CSALPTGTSYEQYF

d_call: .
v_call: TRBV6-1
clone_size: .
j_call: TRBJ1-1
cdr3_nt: TGTGCCAGCAGTGAAATGGAGTCAGACACTGAAGCTTTCTTT
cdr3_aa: CASSEMESDTEAFF

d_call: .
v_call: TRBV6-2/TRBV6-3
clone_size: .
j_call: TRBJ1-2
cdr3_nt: TGTGCCAGCAGGGGGACGGCCTACTATGGCTACACCTTC
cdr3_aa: CASRGTAYYGYTF

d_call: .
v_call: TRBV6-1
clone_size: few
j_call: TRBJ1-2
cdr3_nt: TGTGCCAGCATAGAAGTGGGAAAGGGCGACTATGGCTACACCTTC
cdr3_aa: CASIEVGKGDYGYTF

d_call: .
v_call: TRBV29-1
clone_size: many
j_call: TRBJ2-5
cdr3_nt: TGCAGCGTTGGGGGGCTAGCCGAGACCCAGTACTTC
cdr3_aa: CSVGGLAETQYF

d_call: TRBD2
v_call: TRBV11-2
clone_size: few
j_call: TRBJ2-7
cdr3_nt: TGTGCCAGCAGCTTGGGCGGACTAGCGGCCTACGAGCAGTACTTC
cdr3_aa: CASSLGGLAAYEQYF

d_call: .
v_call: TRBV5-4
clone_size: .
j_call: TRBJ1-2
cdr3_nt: TGTGCCAGCAGCTTGCTGGGGGCCGGTGGCTACACCTTC
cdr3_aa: CASSLLGAGGYTF

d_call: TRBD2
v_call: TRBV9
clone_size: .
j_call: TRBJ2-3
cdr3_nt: TGTGCCAGCAGCGTAGATGAGTCTTGGCTAGCGGGAGGGGCCTACACAGATACGCAGTATTTT
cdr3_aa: CASSVDESWLAGGAYTDTQYF

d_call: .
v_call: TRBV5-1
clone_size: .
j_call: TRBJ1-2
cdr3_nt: TGCGCCAGCAGAAATACAGGTTCCCAGGCTAATGGCTACACCTTC
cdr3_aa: CASRNTGSQANGYTF

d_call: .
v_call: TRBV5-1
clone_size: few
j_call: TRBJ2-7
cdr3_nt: TGCGCCAGCAGCCCGTCACCGGGCTACGAGCAGTACTTC
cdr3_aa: CASSPSPGYEQYF